This TCR beta chain was identified during a study of blood T cell repertoires in COVID-19. Across the whole study: The United States, Italy and Spain were the sources of the acute and convalescent COVID-19 samples. The cDNA or gDNA used as material had been derived from T cells, B-cell-depleted T cells, or PBMCs.

This clone was recorded only once. Original analysis: Estimation of nucleated cell counts was performed using reference gene primer amplification. Profiling relied on immunoSEQ multiplex PCR, and the TCRdb table lists in-frame clones only, not all of them. Clone size and V and J calls were adopted from that table, with D and trimming inferred from the DNA. This sample has about 120,000 clones, with more than 75% found just once. The CDR3 consists of 16 residues. Germline values: CDR1 SNHLY, CDR2 FYNNEI. Germline trimming cut 6 bases from V and 2 bases from J; bases unmatched to any gene: 11. Sequencing used peripheral blood. The chain joins TRBV2 to TRBJ1-2, with 8 nucleotides matching TRBD1. This TCR was recovered from a man aged 60-69 years with acute or convalescent COVID-19. This CDR3 is CASSPAGRQGNYGYTF. The CDR3 coding sequence is TGTGCCAGCAGCCCCGCGGGCCGACAGGGGAACTATGGCTACACCTTC. The complete variable domain, with remaining parts taken from reference TRBV2 and TRBJ1-2, reads EPEVTQTPSHQVTQMGQEVILRCVPISNHLYFYWYRQILGQKVEFLVSFYNNEISEKSEIFDDQFSVERPDGSNFTLKIRSTKLEDSAMYFCASSPAGRQGNYGYTFGSGTRLTVV.